A selection of T cell receptor beta chains follows, all from one sample in a study of metastatic and nonmetastatic thyroid tumors. TCRdb re-clonotyped the PCR reads via MiXCR. The sample gives tens of thousands of clones, approximately 20% of which show up once; roughly an eighth is in the top ten. The specimen was tumor tissue. Every receptor here comes from a female donor with papillary thyroid cancer or a benign thyroid nodule (not recorded which). Some clones in this sample may be carry-over from other donors' samples. Each CDR3 is given with its conserved first and last residue. A D gene is named only where the DNA matches it firmly. The size of a clone is reported for some rows only, either as once, few or many, or as a class for expanded clones.

TRBJ1-3	TRBV6-1	.	many	CASRQHSGNTIYF	TGTGCCAGCAGGCAGCACTCTGGAAACACCATATATTTT
TRBJ2-6	TRBV18	.	many	CASRKGSGANVLTF	TGTGCCAGCAGAAAGGGATCCGGGGCCAACGTCCTGACTTTC
TRBJ2-4	TRBV9	.	.	CASSAHGAGLNIQYF	TGTGCCAGCAGCGCTCACGGGGCAGGGCTGAACATTCAGTACTTC
TRBJ2-3	TRBV29-1	.	few	CSALDVSADTQYF	TGCAGCGCCCTGGATGTCTCTGCAGATACGCAGTATTTT
TRBJ1-1	TRBV6-1	.	many	CASRRTANTEAFF	TGTGCCAGCAGACGTACAGCGAACACTGAAGCTTTCTTT
TRBJ2-3	TRBV5-1	TRBD1	many	CASQSLRTGSTDTQYF	TGCGCCAGCCAATCGCTTCGGACAGGGAGCACAGATACGCAGTATTTT
TRBJ2-5	TRBV25-1	.	many	CASRLGAQETQYF	TGTGCCAGTAGACTGGGGGCACAAGAGACCCAGTACTTC
TRBJ1-4	TRBV28	.	many	CASSLRSGKLFF	TGTGCCAGCAGCCTGAGGTCGGGAAAACTGTTTTTT
TRBJ2-5	TRBV20-1	TRBD2	many	CSARTSSGGDKETQYF	TGCAGTGCTAGAACATCTAGCGGGGGGGATAAAGAGACCCAGTACTTC
TRBJ2-7	TRBV11-1	.	many	CASSLALWDEQYF	TGTGCCAGCAGCTTAGCGCTCTGGGACGAGCAGTACTTC
TRBJ1-2	TRBV28	.	many	CASSLPAGGYGYTF	TGTGCCAGCAGTTTACCCGCCGGAGGCTATGGCTACACCTTC
TRBJ1-2	TRBV5-5	TRBD1	once	CASSSSKGGGYGYTF	TGTGCCAGCAGCTCCTCCAAAGGGGGCGGCTATGGCTACACCTTC
TRBJ2-5	TRBV11-2	.	many	CASSLDKGETQYF	TGTGCCAGCAGCTTAGATAAGGGGGAGACCCAGTACTTC
TRBJ1-1	TRBV28	.	few	CAGSLGAKTEAFF	TGTGCCGGCAGTTTAGGGGCTAAAACTGAAGCTTTCTTT
TRBJ1-5	TRBV6-2/TRBV6-3	.	many	CASRAGTGGYQPQHF	TGTGCCAGCAGGGCCGGGACGGGGGGCTATCAGCCCCAGCATTTT
TRBJ2-5	TRBV7-2	.	few	CASSVMPAWAGETQYF	TGTGCCAGCAGCGTAATGCCAGCCTGGGCTGGAGAGACCCAGTACTTC
TRBJ2-7	TRBV15	.	many	CATSRDRGVTGSGSYEQYF	TGTGCCACCAGCAGAGATCGTGGGGTTACGGGTTCCGGTTCCTACGAGCAGTACTTC
TRBJ2-3	TRBV28	TRBD2	many	CASSLLAGAVNTQYF	TGTGCCAGCAGTTTGCTAGCGGGAGCCGTCAATACGCAGTATTTT
TRBJ2-6	TRBV2	.	many	CASRAGVGAGANVLTF	TGTGCCAGCAGGGCAGGAGTGGGGGCTGGGGCCAACGTCCTGACTTTC
TRBJ1-2	TRBV2	.	many	CASSPLGRNYGYTF	TGTGCCAGCAGTCCATTGGGGAGAAACTATGGCTACACCTTC
TRBJ2-6	TRBV27	TRBD2	many	CASTTGGWGSGANVLTF	TGTGCCAGCACCACGGGGGGGTGGGGTTCTGGGGCCAACGTCCTGACTTTC
TRBJ1-1	TRBV7-2	.	many	CASSPAKNTEAFF	TGTGCCAGCTCACCGGCAAAGAACACTGAAGCTTTCTTT
TRBJ2-1	TRBV20-1	.	.	CSSGGGHGYRNEQFF	TGCAGTTCTGGTGGTGGACATGGGTATAGGAATGAGCAGTTCTTC
TRBJ1-6	TRBV24-1	.	few	CATSGPRQGKNSPLHF	TGTGCCACCAGTGGCCCCCGGCAGGGAAAAAATTCACCCCTCCACTTT
TRBJ1-2	TRBV19	.	few	CASSPTGGDYGYTF	TGTGCCAGTAGTCCTACGGGTGGTGACTATGGCTACACCTTC
TRBJ2-7	TRBV3-1	TRBD1	.	CASSQGTGLKSYEQYF	TGTGCCAGCAGCCAAGGGACAGGGTTAAAGTCCTACGAGCAGTACTTC
TRBJ1-2	TRBV7-9	.	many	CASRWALGYTF	TGTGCCAGCAGGTGGGCGCTTGGCTACACCTTC
TRBJ1-2	TRBV19	.	.	CASSILTVGSRVIVYTF	TGTGCCAGTAGTATCCTGACAGTCGGATCTCGAGTCATTGTCTACACCTTC
TRBJ2-1	TRBV7-2	.	many	CASSLYNYNEQFF	TGTGCCAGCAGCTTATACAATTACAATGAGCAGTTCTTC
TRBJ2-7	TRBV6-1	TRBD1	many	CASSPSQGALSYEQYF	TGTGCCAGCAGTCCGAGTCAGGGGGCTCTATCCTACGAGCAGTACTTC
TRBJ2-7	TRBV6-2/TRBV6-3	.	many	CAGRQPGLPYEQYF	TGTGCCGGCAGGCAGCCGGGGCTCCCCTACGAGCAGTACTTC
TRBJ2-3	TRBV7-3	.	.	CASSATGVYTQYF	TGTGCCAGCAGCGCCACAGGTGTGTATACGCAGTATTTT
TRBJ2-4	TRBV10-2	.	many	CASTPTGVPQYF	TGCGCCAGCACACCCACAGGAGTCCCTCAGTACTTC
TRBJ1-6	TRBV6-4	.	many	CASMVPGPDGDSPLHF	TGTGCCAGCATGGTACCGGGCCCTGATGGGGATTCACCCCTCCACTTT
TRBJ2-3	TRBV2	.	many	CASVGAAGTDTQYF	TGTGCCAGCGTGGGAGCGGCGGGCACAGATACGCAGTATTTT
TRBJ1-1	TRBV5-6	.	.	CASSLYSTANTEAFF	TGTGCCAGCAGCTTGTACTCGACGGCGAACACTGAAGCTTTCTTT
TRBJ1-1	TRBV5-1	.	.	CASSLTWNTEAFF	TGCGCCAGCAGCTTGACTTGGAACACTGAAGCTTTCTTT
TRBJ2-1	TRBV11-2	TRBD1	.	CASSRDSLLYNEQFF	TGTGCCAGCAGCCGGGACAGTCTGCTCTACAATGAGCAATTCTTT
TRBJ2-7	TRBV7-3	.	many	CASSHDIIPVGVDYEQYF	TGTGCCAGCAGCCATGACATAATCCCGGTTGGGGTCGACTACGAGCAGTACTTC
TRBJ2-2	TRBV20-1	TRBD2	many	CSARSSGAGGTGELFF	TGCAGTGCTAGATCCAGCGGGGCAGGCGGCACCGGGGAGCTGTTTTTT
TRBJ1-3	TRBV4-1	.	many	CASSQDWGDTIYF	TGCGCCAGCAGCCAAGATTGGGGGGACACCATATATTTT
TRBJ2-7	TRBV7-9	.	many	CASSTTWVGREQYF	TGTGCCAGCAGCACCACCTGGGTGGGGAGGGAGCAGTACTTC
TRBJ1-5	TRBV19	TRBD1	.	CASSIQGESLYSNQPQHF	TGTGCCAGTAGTATCCAGGGGGAGAGCCTATATAGCAATCAGCCCCAGCATTTT
TRBJ2-7	TRBV6-1	TRBD2	many	CASSTRSGRAGSYEQYF	TGTGCCAGCAGTACCAGAAGCGGGAGGGCCGGGTCCTACGAGCAGTACTTC
TRBJ1-2	TRBV7-9	.	many	CASSLVAAGGYTF	TGTGCCAGCAGCTTAGTCGCGGCTGGTGGCTACACCTTC
TRBJ2-1	TRBV15	TRBD2	many	CATSTSTSGGAYEQFF	TGTGCCACCAGCACCTCGACTAGCGGGGGGGCCTATGAGCAGTTCTTC
TRBJ1-2	TRBV2	.	many	CASSVTGYGYTF	TGTGCCAGCAGTGTTACCGGCTATGGCTACACCTTC
TRBJ2-4	TRBV20-1	.	.	CSAPDYKKRDIHYF	TGCAGTGCTCCCGATTACAAAAAAAGGGACATTCATTACTTC
TRBJ1-5	TRBV19	.	many	CASSPTGWNQPQHF	TGTGCCAGTAGTCCGACAGGATGGAATCAGCCCCAGCATTTT
TRBJ1-5	TRBV6-1	.	many	CASTPGRANQPQHF	TGTGCCAGCACCCCAGGCAGGGCTAATCAGCCCCAGCATTTT
TRBJ1-2	TRBV6-1	.	.	CASRKDISSSGYTF	TGTGCCAGCAGGAAGGATATCTCCTCGAGTGGCTACACCTTC
TRBJ2-1	TRBV5-8	.	many	CASSWVGYEQFF	TGTGCCAGCAGCTGGGTTGGCTATGAGCAGTTCTTC
TRBJ1-6	TRBV19	.	few	CASTSINSPLHF	TGTGCCAGTACCAGCATAAATTCACCCCTCCACTTT